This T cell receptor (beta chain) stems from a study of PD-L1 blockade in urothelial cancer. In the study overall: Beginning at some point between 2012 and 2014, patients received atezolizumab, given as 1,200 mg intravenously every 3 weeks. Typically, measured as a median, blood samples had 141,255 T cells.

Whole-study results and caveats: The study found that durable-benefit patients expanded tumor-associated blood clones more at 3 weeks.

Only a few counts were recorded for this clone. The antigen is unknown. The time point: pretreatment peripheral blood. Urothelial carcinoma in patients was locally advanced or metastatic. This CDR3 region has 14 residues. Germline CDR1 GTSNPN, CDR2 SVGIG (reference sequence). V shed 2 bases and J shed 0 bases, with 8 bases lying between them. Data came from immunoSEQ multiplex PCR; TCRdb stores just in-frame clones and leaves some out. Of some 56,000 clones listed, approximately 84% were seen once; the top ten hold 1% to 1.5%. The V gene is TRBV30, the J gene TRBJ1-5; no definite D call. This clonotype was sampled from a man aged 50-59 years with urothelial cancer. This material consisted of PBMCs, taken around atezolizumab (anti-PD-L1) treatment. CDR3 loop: CAWSPDSSNQPQHF. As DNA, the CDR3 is TGTGCCTGGAGTCCCGACTCTAGCAATCAGCCCCAGCATTTT.